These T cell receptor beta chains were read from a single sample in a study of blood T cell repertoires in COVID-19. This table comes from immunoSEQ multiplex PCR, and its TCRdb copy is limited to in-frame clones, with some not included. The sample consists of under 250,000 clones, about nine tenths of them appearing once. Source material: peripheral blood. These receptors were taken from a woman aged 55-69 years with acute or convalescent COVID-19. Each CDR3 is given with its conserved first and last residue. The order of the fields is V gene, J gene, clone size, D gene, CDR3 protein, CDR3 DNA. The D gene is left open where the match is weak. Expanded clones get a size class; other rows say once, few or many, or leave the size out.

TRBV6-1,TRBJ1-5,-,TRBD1,CASSEGQARYSNQPQHF,TGTGCCAGCAGTGAGGGACAGGCGAGATATAGCAATCAGCCCCAGCATTTT
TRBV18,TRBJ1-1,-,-,CASFPTRNTEAFF,TGTGCCAGCTTCCCGACAAGGAACACTGAAGCTTTCTTT
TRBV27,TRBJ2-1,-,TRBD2,CASKRTSGSPDSYNEQFF,TGTGCCAGCAAAAGGACTAGCGGGTCCCCCGATTCCTACAATGAGCAGTTCTTC
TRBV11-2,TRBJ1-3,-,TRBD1,CASSLEGGGQASGNTIYF,TGTGCCAGCAGCTTAGAGGGAGGAGGACAGGCCTCTGGAAACACCATATATTTT
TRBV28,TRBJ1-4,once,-,CASRRGTTNEKLFF,TGTGCCAGCAGGCGGGGTACAACTAATGAAAAACTGTTTTTT
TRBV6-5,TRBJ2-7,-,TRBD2,CASSYSGLAGGYEQYF,TGTGCCAGCAGTTACTCAGGCCTAGCGGGAGGTTATGAGCAGTACTTC
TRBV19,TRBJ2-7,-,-,CASSPQQAYEQYF,TGTGCCAGTAGTCCACAACAGGCCTACGAGCAGTACTTC
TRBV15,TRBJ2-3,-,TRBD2,CATSRGRTRGTDTQYF,TGTGCCACCAGCAGAGGCCGGACTAGGGGTACAGATACGCAGTATTTT
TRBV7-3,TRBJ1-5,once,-,CASSLRFGQPQHF,TGTGCCAGCAGCTTGCGGTTTGGACAGCCCCAGCATTTT
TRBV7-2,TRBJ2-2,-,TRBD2,CASNRDYQGANTGELFF,TGTGCCAGCAACCGGGACTACCAGGGCGCGAACACCGGGGAGCTGTTTTTT
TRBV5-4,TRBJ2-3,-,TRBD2,CASSLTVAGFSTDTQYF,TGTGCCAGCAGCTTGACGGTAGCGGGGTTTAGCACAGATACGCAGTATTTT
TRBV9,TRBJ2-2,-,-,CASSVGVTGELFF,TGTGCCAGCAGCGTCGGGGTAACCGGGGAGCTGTTTTTT
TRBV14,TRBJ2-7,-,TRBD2,CASSLRTSGSSEQYF,TGTGCCAGCAGCCTCCGGACTAGCGGGAGTAGCGAGCAGTACTTC
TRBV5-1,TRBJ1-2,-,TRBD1,CASSLAGTEGYTF,TGCGCCAGCAGCTTGGCCGGGACAGAAGGCTACACCTTC
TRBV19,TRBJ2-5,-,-,CASSSSGQETQYF,TGTGCCAGTAGTTCGTCAGGGCAAGAGACCCAGTACTTC
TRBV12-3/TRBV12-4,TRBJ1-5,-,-,CASSLAQGGPQHF,TGTGCCAGCAGTTTAGCTCAGGGAGGGCCCCAGCATTTT
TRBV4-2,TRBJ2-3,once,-,CASSLGLPPDTQYF,TGTGCCAGCAGCCTTGGACTACCCCCGGATACGCAGTATTTT
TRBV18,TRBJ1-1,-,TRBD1,CASSPYTGGETEAFF,TGTGCCAGCTCACCATACACAGGGGGGGAGACTGAAGCTTTCTTT
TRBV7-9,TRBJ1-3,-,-,CASSLGQPEGNTIYF,TGTGCCAGCAGCTTAGGACAGCCCGAGGGAAACACCATATATTTT
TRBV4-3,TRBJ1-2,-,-,CASSQDARVIYGYTF,TGCGCCAGCAGCCAAGATGCCAGGGTTATCTATGGCTACACCTTC
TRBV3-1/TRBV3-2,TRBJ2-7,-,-,CASSLNSLREQYF,TGTGCCAGCAGCCTAAATTCTTTACGGGAGCAGTACTTC
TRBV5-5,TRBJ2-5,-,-,CASSLPRAGKQETQYF,TGTGCCAGCAGCCTTCCAAGGGCCGGGAAACAAGAGACCCAGTACTTC
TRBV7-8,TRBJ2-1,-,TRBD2,CASSPRAGGRLGDEQFF,TGTGCCAGCAGCCCTCGGGCGGGGGGGCGGCTGGGGGATGAGCAGTTCTTC
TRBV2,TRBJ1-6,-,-,CASSEASTVNSPLHF,TGTGCCAGCAGTGAAGCGAGTACGGTGAATTCACCCCTCCACTTT
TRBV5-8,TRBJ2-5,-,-,CASSGTGSEETQYF,TGTGCCAGCAGCGGTACAGGGAGTGAAGAGACCCAGTACTTC
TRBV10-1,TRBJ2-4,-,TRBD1,CASSESGQGKNIQYF,TGCGCCAGCAGTGAGTCGGGACAGGGTAAAAACATTCAGTACTTC
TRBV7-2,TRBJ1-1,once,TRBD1,CASSLAPGQGTEAFF,TGTGCCAGCAGCTTAGCTCCGGGACAGGGCACTGAAGCTTTCTTT
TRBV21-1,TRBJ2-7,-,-,CASSSGTSLYEQYF,TGTGCCAGCAGCAGCGGGACTAGTCTCTACGAGCAGTACTTC
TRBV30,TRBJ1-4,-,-,CAWSVPLATNEKLFF,TGTGCCTGGAGTGTACCTCTAGCAACTAATGAAAAACTGTTTTTT
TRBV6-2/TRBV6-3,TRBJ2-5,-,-,CASSLARGSETQYF,TGTGCCAGCAGTTTGGCCAGGGGAAGCGAGACCCAGTACTTC
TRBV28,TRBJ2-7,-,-,CASSHPDLYEQYF,TGTGCCAGCAGCCACCCGGACTTGTACGAGCAGTACTTC
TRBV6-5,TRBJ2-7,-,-,CASSSRQAYYEQYF,TGTGCCAGCAGTTCACGACAGGCATACTACGAGCAGTACTTC
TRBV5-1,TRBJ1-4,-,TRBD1,CASSLAHGGGTEKLFF,TGCGCCAGCAGCTTAGCTCACGGAGGGGGCACTGAAAAACTGTTTTTT
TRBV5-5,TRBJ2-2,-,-,CASSFRQSVDGELFF,TGTGCCAGCAGCTTCAGGCAATCGGTGGACGGGGAGCTGTTTTTT
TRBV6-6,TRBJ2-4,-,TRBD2,CASSQSGGEGLSKNIQYF,TGTGCCAGCAGTCAGTCGGGGGGGGAGGGACTATCCAAAAACATTCAGTACTTC
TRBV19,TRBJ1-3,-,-,CASSMDILSGNTIYF,TGTGCCAGTAGTATGGACATCCTCTCTGGAAACACCATATATTTT
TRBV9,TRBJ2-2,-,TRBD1,CASSVRSGTGGPGELFF,TGTGCCAGCAGCGTACGATCAGGGACAGGGGGACCCGGGGAGCTGTTTTTT
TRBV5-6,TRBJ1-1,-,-,CASSLVVMTRGTEAFF,TGTGCCAGCAGCTTGGTAGTCATGACCAGGGGTACTGAAGCTTTCTTT
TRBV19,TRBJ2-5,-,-,CASSIGLWETQYF,TGTGCCAGTAGTATAGGGCTCTGGGAGACCCAGTACTTC
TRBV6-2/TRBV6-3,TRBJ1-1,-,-,CASSYLGQNTEAFF,TGTGCCAGCAGTTACTTGGGACAGAACACTGAAGCTTTCTTT
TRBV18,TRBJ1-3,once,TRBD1,CASSPTDRADTIYF,TGTGCCAGCTCACCTACGGACAGGGCGGACACCATATATTTT
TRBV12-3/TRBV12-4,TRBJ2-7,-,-,CASSLQGPYEQYF,TGTGCCAGCAGTTTACAGGGCCCCTACGAGCAGTACTTC
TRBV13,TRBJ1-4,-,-,CASSLNGGSNEKLFF,TGTGCCAGCAGCTTAAACGGAGGATCTAATGAAAAACTGTTTTTT